The source of this TCR beta chain is a study of blood T cell repertoires in COVID-19. The CDR3 length is 16 residues. The junction had 4 bases not matched to a gene; V was cut back by 2 bases and J by 2 bases. Per the germline V gene, CDR1 is WSHSY and CDR2 is SAAADI. Sequencing used immunoSEQ multiplex PCR; TCRdb keeps in-frame clones, though not all of them. The profile shows 160,000 or so clones, about 79% of them singletons. The TCR comes from a man aged 45 to 65 who had recovered from COVID-19. Sequenced sample: PBMCs or T cells enriched from blood (not recorded which). The chain joins TRBV10-2 to TRBJ2-5; 11 nucleotides agree with TRBD2. Here the CDR3 reads CASSERLAGGQETQYF. The DNA of the CDR3 is TGCGCCAGCAGTGAGCGGCTAGCGGGGGGTCAAGAGACCCAGTACTTC.